Below, one T cell receptor beta chain is given with its context. This clone showed up just once. The antigen it recognizes is unknown. Base-call qualities are not available, and no considerably larger clone is one nucleotide away. Every bulk PBMC sample had a fixed 350 ng of DNA loaded. TCR beta CDR3 sequences were amplified from genomic DNA with the immunoSEQ TCRb Assay kit following manufacturer instructions. The KAPA Library Quantification Kit for Illumina platforms was used to quantify pooled libraries by qPCR. Pooled libraries were clustered at roughly 0.6-1.1 pM and sequenced on an Illumina NextSeq 500. In the original analysis: TCR data were analyzed with immunoSEQ ANALYZER and the R LymphoSeq package. A rearrangement efficiency score was calculated as productive divided by the sum of productive and non-productive CDR3 sequences. Within each patient, timepoints were compared pairwise for clonality, measured with the Gini coefficient, and for diversity, measured with the Renyi index at alpha=1. In LymphoSeq, clonal relatedness was computed with an edit distance of 3 and repertoire similarity was computed with the Bhattacharyya coefficient. To classify response, a linear discriminant analysis based on week-3 changes in clonality and diversity was built using the R MASS and caret packages. Drawn from immuneACCESS, this table holds only the in-frame rearrangements with V and J called that TCRdb kept. Clones are partly lost; checked studies trace under half to an unresolved V gene and leave the rest unexplained. V and J calls and clone size are as listed in that table; D and trimming were resolved from the DNA. The sample contains thousands of clones, around 81% of them found a single time. About 9.3% of the sample belongs to the ten largest clones.

This entry is derived from a study of blood T cell dynamics during melanoma immunotherapy (TCRdb year 2020). About the study as a whole: Patients had metastatic melanoma and received first-line pembrolizumab or nivolumab plus ipilimumab as standard of care in the United Kingdom. Peripheral T cell receptor repertoires of metastatic melanoma patients were profiled before and after one cycle of checkpoint inhibitor therapy to find early correlates of response. A training cohort was formed from consecutive patients, and a further independent group of patients from the same centre was pooled into an external validation set.

Here is what the overall study found, with its caveats: The study could not determine whether the T cell clones driving repertoire changes were melanoma-specific or reflected general immune activation. The relatively small sample size was acknowledged as a potential limitation on generalization of the results. A bifurcated reorganization of the PBMC repertoire at W3, with increased clonality or increased diversity, was observed in patients who later achieved disease control, unlike in progressors.

The time point label here, explained by the study, means: week 3, after first cycle of checkpoint inhibitor. Blood samples were collected before treatment (T0) and at week 3 (W3), after the first cycle of checkpoint blockade. Except for two patients with rapid clinical progression, response was assessed 12 weeks after the first infusion by RECIST 1.1; disease control meant complete response, partial response or stable disease. Patients with prior systemic cancer treatment, concomitant immunosuppressant therapy or synchronous other active malignancies were excluded. Both bulk PBMC and plasma cell-free DNA were sequenced for TCR beta so that circulating cells and T cell turnover could be tracked. PBMC were isolated from blood with Lymphoprep and SepMate tubes, followed by red cell lysis. QIAamp DNA Blood Mini kits were used to extract DNA from both PBMC and sorted T cell subsets. The sequencing used blood, collected from a patient treated with checkpoint blockade. The source of this sequence is a human donor with melanoma.

The DNA sequence is given as TGCGCCAGCAGCTCGACAGGGGGAATCGGAAACACCATATATTTT. This encodes CASSSTGGIGNTIYF. The rearranged segments are TRBV5-1 and TRBJ1-3, with 9 junctional bases fitting TRBD1. Taken from the germline V gene, the CDR1 and CDR2 loops are SGHRS and YFSETQ. After removal of 3 bases from V and 4 bases from J, the junction retains 5 bases not matched to a gene. The CDR3, cysteine through phenylalanine, is 15 amino acids long. The DNA shown is the 45-base CDR3, in frame from base 1. Extended through the reference TRBV5-1 and TRBJ1-3 proteins, this CDR3 yields the full variable domain: KAGVTQTPRYLIKTRGQQVTLSCSPISGHRSVSWYQQTPGQGLQFLFEYFSETQRNKGNFPGRFSGRQFSNSRSEMNVSTLELGDSALYLCASSSTGGIGNTIYFGEGSWLTVV.